A selection of T cell receptor beta chains follows, all from one sample in a study of CD8 T cells in Susac syndrome. MiXCR, run by TCRdb on the immunoSEQ multiplex PCR reads, gives a single entry per CDR3 protein. The repertoire holds roughly 220,000 distinct CDR3 sequences, with around 93% as singletons. The sequencing sample was made of CD4+ T cells from PBMCs. The receptors come from a human donor with Susac syndrome. Both conserved end residues are part of each CDR3. The D gene is left open where the match is weak. Clone sizes are given selectively: once, few, many, or a class where the clone is expanded.

V	D	size	J	DNA	CDR3
TRBV2	.	.	TRBJ1-5	TGTGCCAGCAGTGAAGAACAGGGAAGGAATCAGCCCCAGCATTTT	CASSEEQGRNQPQHF
TRBV4-3	.	.	TRBJ1-4	TGCGCCAGCAGCCAAGATGCAGCAACTAATGAAAAACTGTTTTTT	CASSQDAATNEKLFF
TRBV6-2/TRBV6-3	.	.	TRBJ1-1	TGTGCCAGCAGTACGTCTATCGGGTTGACTGAAGCTTTCTTT	CASSTSIGLTEAFF
TRBV24-1	.	.	TRBJ2-6	TGTGCCACCAGTGATTTGGCAGGGTTAAACTCTGGGGCCAACGTCCTGACTTTC	CATSDLAGLNSGANVLTF
TRBV19	.	.	TRBJ2-2	TGTGCCAGTAGTATAGGAATCGGGGAGCTGTTTTTT	CASSIGIGELFF
TRBV3-1	.	.	TRBJ1-1	TGTGCCAGCAGCCAAGCGGACACTGAAGCTTTCTTT	CASSQADTEAFF
TRBV12-3/TRBV12-4	.	.	TRBJ2-7	TGTGCCAGCAGTTTAGAGCCTGGGGGCCCCTACGAGCAGTACTTC	CASSLEPGGPYEQYF
TRBV4-1	.	.	TRBJ1-4	TGCGCCAGCAGCCAACAAGACAACACGGGGGAGGGAGAAAAACTGTTTTTT	CASSQQDNTGEGEKLFF
TRBV29-1	TRBD2	.	TRBJ2-3	TGCAGCGTTGAACTGACTAGCCGGCAGTATTTT	CSVELTSRQYF
TRBV6-1	TRBD2	.	TRBJ2-7	TGTGCCAGCAGTGCCACCGGGAGGCTTTACGAGCAGTACTTC	CASSATGRLYEQYF
TRBV4-3	.	.	TRBJ1-1	TGCGCCAGCAGCCAGGCCCTTAGGGCAGCGAACACTGAAGCTTTCTTT	CASSQALRAANTEAFF
TRBV7-8	.	.	TRBJ2-3	TGTGCCAGCAGCTTAGTGGAAGGCGGGGCAGATACGCAGTATTTT	CASSLVEGGADTQYF
TRBV29-1	TRBD1	.	TRBJ2-7	TGCAGCGTTGAGGTGACAGGGGACAACGAGCAGTACTTC	CSVEVTGDNEQYF
TRBV6-1	.	few	TRBJ1-1	TGTGCCACCGACGAAAGGTTGAACACTGAAGCTTTCTTT	CATDERLNTEAFF
TRBV29-1	.	once	TRBJ1-5	TGCAGCGTTGGTGAGGGTATTGATCAGCCCCAGCATTTT	CSVGEGIDQPQHF
TRBV5-4	.	.	TRBJ1-1	TGTGCCAGCAGCCGGGACAACTCGAACACTGAAGCTTTCTTT	CASSRDNSNTEAFF
TRBV11-3	.	.	TRBJ2-1	TGTGCCAGCAGCACTTGGGAAGATTACAATGAGCAGTTCTTC	CASSTWEDYNEQFF
TRBV7-2	TRBD2	.	TRBJ2-5	TGTGCCAGCAGCTTCCAGGGACTAGCGGGAGGAACTGCAGAGACCCAGTACTTC	CASSFQGLAGGTAETQYF
TRBV4-3	TRBD2	.	TRBJ2-3	TGCGCCAGCAGCCACTTGACTAGCGGGGACCATACGCAGTATTTT	CASSHLTSGDHTQYF
TRBV5-4	TRBD2	.	TRBJ2-3	TGTGCCAGCAGCTTGTTGCGGGGGAGCACAGATACGCAGTATTTT	CASSLLRGSTDTQYF
TRBV20-1	.	.	TRBJ2-5	TGCAGTGCAGGGGGTTTGGGGTACTTC	CSAGGLGYF
TRBV6-5	TRBD2	.	TRBJ2-7	TGTGCCAGCAGGGGTCTCGGGACTACCCTAGAGCAGTACTTC	CASRGLGTTLEQYF
TRBV10-3	TRBD1	.	TRBJ2-3	TGTGCCATCAGTGAGGGGACAGAGGGCTCCACAGATACGCAGTATTTT	CAISEGTEGSTDTQYF
TRBV11-2	.	.	TRBJ2-4	TGTGCCAGCAGCGAAACCAGGGGTCCTAACATTCAGTACTTC	CASSETRGPNIQYF